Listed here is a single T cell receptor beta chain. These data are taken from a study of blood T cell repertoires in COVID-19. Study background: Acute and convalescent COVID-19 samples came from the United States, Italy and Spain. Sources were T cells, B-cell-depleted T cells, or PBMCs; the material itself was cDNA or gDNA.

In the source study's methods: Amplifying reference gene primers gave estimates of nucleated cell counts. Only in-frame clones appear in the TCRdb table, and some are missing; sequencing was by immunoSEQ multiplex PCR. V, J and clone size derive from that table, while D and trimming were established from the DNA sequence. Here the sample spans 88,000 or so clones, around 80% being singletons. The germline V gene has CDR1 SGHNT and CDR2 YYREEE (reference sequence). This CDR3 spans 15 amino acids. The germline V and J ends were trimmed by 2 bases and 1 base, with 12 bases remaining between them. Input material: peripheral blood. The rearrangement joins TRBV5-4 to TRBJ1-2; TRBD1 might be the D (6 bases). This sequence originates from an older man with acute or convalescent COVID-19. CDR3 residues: CASSLTGRGNYGYTF. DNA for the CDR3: TGTGCCAGCAGCTTAACGGGCAGGGGTAACTATGGCTACACCTTC. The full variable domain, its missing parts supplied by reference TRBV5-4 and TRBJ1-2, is ETGVTQSPTHLIKTRGQQVTLRCSSQSGHNTVSWYQQALGQGPQFIFQYYREEENGRGNFPPRFSGLQFPNYSSELNVNALELDDSALYLCASSLTGRGNYGYTFGSGTRLTVV.